A single sample gave rise to the 22 T cell receptor beta chains below, sequenced in a study of blood T cell repertoires in COVID-19. TCRdb's table, derived via immunoSEQ multiplex PCR, lists solely in-frame clones and lacks some. The sample lists around 260,000 clones; around 89% were seen once. The sample comprised peripheral blood. All receptors derive from a man aged 25-40 years with acute or convalescent COVID-19.

The V call is TRBV30, the J call TRBJ1-2; 9 bases are shared with TRBD1. The V gene's germline CDR1 is GTSNPN and CDR2 SVGIG (reference sequence). CDR3 length: 14 residues. V lost 0 bases, J lost 6 bases, and 5 bases stayed unmatched. The CDR3 DNA reads as TGTGCCTGGAGTGTACTAGGACAGGGGAATGGCTACACCTTC. It encodes CAWSVLGQGNGYTF.

The V call is TRBV6-2 or TRBV6-3, the J call TRBJ2-2; tentative D call: TRBD2 (7 bases). Trimming removed 2 bases from V and 0 bases from J, with 16 bases in between. The CDR3 is 18 residues long. Germline V CDR1 and CDR2: MNHEY, SVGEGT. CDR3 sequence (DNA): TGTGCCAGCAGTTACAGGGGGGGCCCAGTGTCGAACACCGGGGAGCTGTTTTTT. Its translation is CASSYRGGPVSNTGELFF.

In nucleotides, the CDR3 is TGTGCCAGCAGTGAAGCCGGGACAGGGACCAATGAGCAGTTCTTC. It codes for CASSEAGTGTNEQFF. The rearrangement uses TRBV6-1 and TRBJ2-1; 9 bases fit TRBD1. The CDR3 totals 15 residues. Losses at the gene ends were 0 bases for V and 6 bases for J; bases not matched to a gene: 3. Per germline, CDR1 MNHNS and CDR2 SASEGT.

V and J are TRBV3-1 (or the pseudogene TRBV3-2) and TRBJ1-2; no reliable D call. CDR1 LGHDT and CDR2 YNNKEL come from the germline V gene (reference sequence). There are 15 residues in the CDR3. Deletions cut 1 base from V and 4 bases from J, with 13 bases between. The CDR3 loop is CASSQGPSPLYGYTF. CDR3 nucleotides: TGTGCCAGCAGCCAAGGGCCGTCGCCCCTCTATGGCTACACCTTC.

V is TRBV4-1 and J is TRBJ2-7, with TRBD1 matching over 8 bases. V trimming: 1 base; J trimming: 3 bases; junction bases outside the gene matches: 5. Germline V CDR1 and CDR2: MGHRA, YSYEKL. The CDR3 length is 15 residues. CDR3 amino acids: CASSQVPGGHYEQYF. The DNA for the CDR3 is TGCGCCAGCAGCCAAGTGCCAGGGGGCCACTACGAGCAGTACTTC.

The gene calls are TRBV30 and TRBJ1-2; D remains ambiguous. The CDR3 is made up of 12 amino acids. Germline CDR1 and CDR2: GTSNPN and SVGIG (reference sequence). The V gene lost 1 base and the J gene lost 6 bases, with 9 bases spanning the gap. This chain's CDR3 is CAWSAGYNGYTF. As DNA, the CDR3 is TGTGCCTGGAGTGCCGGGTATAATGGCTACACCTTC.

The rearrangement joins TRBV28 to TRBJ2-3; 9 nucleotides match TRBD2. Germline trimming cut 10 bases from V and 5 bases from J; bases unmatched to any gene: 19. Germline assignment: CDR1 MDHEN and CDR2 SYDVKM. This CDR3 is built from 17 residues. The CDR3 here is CATTVLLWREGRDTQYF. CDR3 nucleotides: TGTGCCACCACGGTTCTCCTCTGGCGGGAGGGGAGAGATACGCAGTATTTT. The whole variable domain, filled in from reference TRBV28 and TRBJ2-3, reads DVKVTQSSRYLVKRTGEKVFLECVQDMDHENMFWYRQDPGLGLRLIYFSYDVKMKEKGDIPEGYSVSREKKERFSLILESASTNQTSMYLCATTVLLWREGRDTQYFGPGTRLTVL.

The gene calls are TRBV27 and TRBJ1-2, with D tentatively TRBD1 (6 bases). The germline V and J ends were trimmed by 6 bases and 7 bases, with 15 bases remaining between them. This CDR3 has 13 amino acids. Germline V gives CDR1 MNHEY, CDR2 SMNVEV (reference sequence). CDR3 bases: TGTGCCAGCAGAGGCAGGGGAGCGATTGGCTACACCTTC. Its protein product is CASRGRGAIGYTF.

This clone is a singleton in its sample. The J gene is TRBJ2-1, the V gene TRBV30; 7 bases line up with TRBD1. The germline V gene has CDR1 GTSNPN and CDR2 SVGIG (reference sequence). Trimming took 3 bases from V and 6 from J; bases not matched to a gene: 5. The CDR3 has 13 residues. The DNA of the CDR3 is TGTGCCTGGAGCACTGACAGGGTCAATGAGCAGTTCTTC. Amino acid sequence: CAWSTDRVNEQFF.

The chain has TRBV5-4 and TRBJ2-5, with a tentative D call TRBD1 (6 bases). The germline gives CDR1 SGHNT, CDR2 YYREEE (reference sequence). The CDR3 runs 14 residues. V lost 4 bases to trimming and J lost 5 bases, with 15 bases between them. The CDR3 spells CASSIGTLGETQYF. The CDR3 bases are TGTGCCAGCAGCATTGGGACACTGGGGGAGACCCAGTACTTC.

V is TRBV7-2 and J is TRBJ1-6, with D hard to call. V lost 2 bases to trimming and J lost 10 bases, with 15 bases between them. Germline-derived CDR1 and CDR2 are SGHTA and FQGNSA. The CDR3 spans 15 residues. This CDR3 is CASSLTREGWSPLHF. Here the CDR3 DNA reads TGTGCCAGCAGCTTAACAAGGGAGGGCTGGTCACCCCTCCACTTT.

The sample holds one count of this clone. At one of its ends the junction is not consistent with the germline gene, which may arise from a read error. The chain recombines TRBV7-7 with TRBJ2-1, with D perhaps TRBD2 (5 bases). The CDR3 spans 14 residues. The germline V gene encodes CDR1 SSHAT and CDR2 FNYEAQ (reference sequence). This chain's CDR3 is CASSLYGVYNEQFF. In DNA form, the CDR3 reads TGTGCTAGCAGCTTATACGGGGTTTACAATGAGCAGTTCTTC.

The chain carries TRBV3-1 (or the pseudogene TRBV3-2) and TRBJ2-1; D not certain. The CDR3 spans 13 residues. Trimming removed 6 bases at V and 4 bases at J, with 10 bases between. Germline V gene lookup returns CDR1 LGHDT and CDR2 YNNKEL (reference sequence). For the CDR3, the DNA is TGTGCCAGCAGTCGCTCCCAGTACAATGAGCAGTTCTTC. It encodes CASSRSQYNEQFF.

The chain carries TRBV19 and TRBJ2-7; 10 bases line up with TRBD2. Trimming removed 5 bases from V and 5 bases from J; junction bases left unmatched: 9. CDR3 size: 15 residues. Germline V gene lookup returns CDR1 LNHDA and CDR2 SQIVND (reference sequence). The DNA for the CDR3 is TGTGCCAGTAGTCCTCTAGGGACTAGCGCCCACGAGCAGTACTTC. This sequence encodes CASSPLGTSAHEQYF.

A word on this clone: The junction departs from germline at one end; a sequencing error may be responsible. The chain recombines TRBV6-5 with TRBJ2-4, with TRBD1 identical over 12 bases. CDR1 is MNHEY, CDR2 SVGAGI, per germline. The CDR3 is 14 residues long. DNA for the CDR3: TGTGCCAGCAGTTACACGGGACAGGGGGCTCCGCAGTCCTTC. It encodes CASSYTGQGAPQSF.

The chain has TRBV27 and TRBJ1-6, with D perhaps matching TRBD1 (5 bases). Germline V gene data show CDR1 as MNHEY and CDR2 as SMNVEV (reference sequence). Trimming shortened V by 0 bases and J by 9 bases, and 15 bases separated the two germline ends. The CDR3 has 16 residues. The CDR3 spells CASSLSSGYLVSPLHF. As DNA, the CDR3 is TGTGCCAGCAGTTTATCTTCAGGGTACCTAGTTTCACCCCTCCACTTT.

J is TRBJ1-1 and V is TRBV5-1, with D possibly matching TRBD1 (6 bases). The V and J ends lost 3 bases and 0 bases respectively, with 12 bases between them. The CDR3 length is 15 residues. Per the germline V gene, CDR1 is SGHRS and CDR2 is YFSETQ. The CDR3 DNA reads TGCGCCAGCAGCTCCCTCGGGACAATGAACACTGAAGCTTTCTTT. Amino acids: CASSSLGTMNTEAFF.

This clone came up many times. This chain links TRBV28 with TRBJ1-6; a weak D match, TRBD1 (6 bases). The CDR3 sequence is 13 residues long. Germline loops: CDR1 MDHEN, CDR2 SYDVKM. The V gene lost 9 bases and the J gene lost 2 bases, with 8 bases spanning the gap. CDR3 DNA: TGTGCCAGTAGGGACACCTATAATTCACCCCTCCACTTT. Protein product: CASRDTYNSPLHF.

Only one count was recorded for this clone. The rearrangement uses TRBV11-3 and TRBJ1-1; no definite D call. CDR3 size: 14 residues. The ends were cut back, 3 bases at V and 4 bases at J, with 12 bases in the middle. From germline, CDR1 is SGHNT and CDR2 YENEEA. CDR3 protein: CASSFQRRSTEAFF. In DNA form, the CDR3 reads TGTGCCAGCAGCTTCCAACGAAGGAGCACTGAAGCTTTCTTT.

J is TRBJ1-5 and V is TRBV28; 7 nucleotides line up with TRBD1. The germline gives CDR1 MDHEN, CDR2 SYDVKM. Trimming removed 6 bases from V and 5 bases from J; junction bases left unmatched: 4. The CDR3 length is 13 residues. Here the CDR3 DNA reads TGTGCCAGCAGATTACAGGGGCATCAGCCCCAGCATTTT. It translates to CASRLQGHQPQHF.

This chain uses TRBV3-1 (or the pseudogene TRBV3-2) with TRBJ2-1; 7 bases agree with TRBD1. Germline V gene lookup returns CDR1 LGHDT and CDR2 YNNKEL (reference sequence). Unmatched junction bases numbered 7, after V lost 5 bases and J lost 6 bases. The CDR3 has 14 residues. The DNA of the CDR3 is TGTGCCAGCAGCTTACGACAGGGTCGCAATGAGCAGTTCTTC. Translation: CASSLRQGRNEQFF.

The rearrangement links TRBV7-8 to TRBJ1-2; 9 bases are shared with TRBD1. Trimming at V came to 5 bases and at J to 6 bases, leaving 13 bases not matched to a gene. The CDR3 is 16 residues long. The germline V gene encodes CDR1 SGHVS and CDR2 FQNEAQ. CDR3 sequence (DNA): TGTGCCAGCAGCCCGGGAATTTCGACAGGGGGGAATGGCTACACCTTC. Residues: CASSPGISTGGNGYTF. The variable domain in full, with the rest retrieved from reference TRBV7-8 and TRBJ1-2, is GAGVSQSPRYKVAKRGQDVALRCDPISGHVSLFWYQQALGQGPEFLTYFQNEAQLDKSGLPSDRFFAERPEGSVSTLKIQRTQQEDSAVYLCASSPGISTGGNGYTFGSGTRLTVV.